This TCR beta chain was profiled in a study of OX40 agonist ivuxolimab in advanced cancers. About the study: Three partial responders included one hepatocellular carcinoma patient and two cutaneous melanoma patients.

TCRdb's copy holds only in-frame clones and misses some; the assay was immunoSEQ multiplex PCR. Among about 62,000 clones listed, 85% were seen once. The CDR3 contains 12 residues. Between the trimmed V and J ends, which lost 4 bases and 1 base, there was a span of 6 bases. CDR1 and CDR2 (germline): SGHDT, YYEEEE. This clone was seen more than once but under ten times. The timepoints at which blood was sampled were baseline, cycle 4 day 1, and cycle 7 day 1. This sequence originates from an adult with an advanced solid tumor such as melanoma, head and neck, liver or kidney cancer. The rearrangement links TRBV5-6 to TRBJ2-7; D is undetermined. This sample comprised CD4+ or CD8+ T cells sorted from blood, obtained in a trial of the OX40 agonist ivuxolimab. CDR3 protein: CASSISSYEQYF. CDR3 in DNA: TGTGCCAGCAGCATCTCGTCCTACGAGCAGTACTTC.